The 17 T cell receptor beta chains below come from one sample, sequenced in a study of blood T cell repertoires in COVID-19. Sequenced by immunoSEQ multiplex PCR; TCRdb stores in-frame clones only, minus some. The sample lists around 43,000 clones, 89% occurring once. What was sequenced was peripheral blood. These receptors were obtained from a man between 45 and 60 years old with active COVID-19.

This clone showed up many times. The chain carries TRBV9 and TRBJ1-1, with D uncertain. V dropped 4 bases and J dropped 2 bases, with 9 bases sitting between them. The CDR3 spans 13 residues. Per germline, CDR1 SGDLS and CDR2 YYNGEE. CDR3 protein: CASSLTANTEAFF. The DNA of the CDR3 is TGTGCCAGCAGCCTCACAGCCAACACTGAAGCTTTCTTT.

The V and J genes are TRBV28 and TRBJ2-7; D gene unclear. Trimming cost V 6 bases and J 7 bases, with 13 bases left between them. In germline, CDR1 is MDHEN, CDR2 SYDVKM. This CDR3 contains 12 residues. CDR3 DNA: TGTGCCAGCAGCACCTCAAGCAGGGAGCAGTACTTC. This sequence encodes CASSTSSREQYF.

CDR3 amino acids: CASRTGTSDFYNEQFF. The DNA of the CDR3 is TGTGCCAGCAGGACCGGGACTAGCGATTTTTACAATGAGCAGTTCTTC. V gene TRBV25-1 combines with J gene TRBJ2-1, with 10 bases fitting TRBD2. CDR3 length: 16 amino acids. The germline gives CDR1 MGHDK, CDR2 SYGVNS. Trimming removed 6 bases from V and 4 bases from J; junction bases left unmatched: 9.

This clone appeared a single time. This chain connects TRBV11-2 to TRBJ1-1, with a possible D match to TRBD1 (5 bases). The CDR3 is 16 amino acids. V lost 0 bases, J lost 0 bases, and 11 bases lay in between. Per the germline V gene, CDR1 is SGHAT and CDR2 is FQNNGV. CDR3 sequence (DNA): TGTGCCAGCAGCTTAGAGGGAGGGGTGGTGAACACTGAAGCTTTCTTT. Amino acid sequence: CASSLEGGVVNTEAFF.

Only one count was recorded for this clone. The chain joins TRBV7-9 to TRBJ2-5; D is undetermined. Germline assignment: CDR1 SEHNR and CDR2 FQNEAQ (reference sequence). Trimming stripped 5 bases from V and 5 bases from J, with 12 bases between. The CDR3 length is 13 residues. The DNA for the CDR3 is TGTGCCAGCAGCGTGATTGGGCTGGAGACCCAGTACTTC. This codes for CASSVIGLETQYF. The full variable domain, with the rest looked up from reference TRBV7-9 and TRBJ2-5, is DTGVSQNPRHKITKRGQNVTFRCDPISEHNRLYWYRQTLGQGPEFLTYFQNEAQLEKSRLLSDRFSAERPKGSFSTLEIQRTEQGDSAMYLCASSVIGLETQYFGPGTRLLVL.

The chain links TRBV6-2 or TRBV6-3 to TRBJ2-6; D is unclear. Trimming took 4 bases from V and 2 from J, leaving 6 bases between them. The germline V gene has CDR1 MNHEY and CDR2 SVGEGT. This CDR3 comprises 14 residues. The CDR3 bases are TGTGCCAGCAGTTCCAACACTGGGGCCAACGTCCTGACTTTC. It translates to CASSSNTGANVLTF.

The chain has TRBV11-3 and TRBJ2-1; D is perhaps TRBD1 (6 bases). CDR1 and CDR2 from the germline V gene are SGHNT and YENEEA. Deletions cut 5 bases from V and 5 bases from J, with 13 bases between. The CDR3 has 14 amino acids. The CDR3 sequence is CASSHFQGHNEQFF. CDR3 DNA: TGTGCCAGCAGCCACTTTCAGGGGCACAATGAGCAGTTCTTC.

The chain couples TRBV28 to TRBJ2-2; 8 nucleotides align to TRBD1. This CDR3 is 14 amino acids long. Losses at the gene ends were 2 bases for V and 11 bases for J; bases not matched to a gene: 7. Germline assignment: CDR1 MDHEN and CDR2 SYDVKM. The CDR3 spells CASSLRQGAPELFF. The CDR3 bases are TGTGCCAGCAGTTTAAGGCAGGGGGCGCCTGAGCTGTTTTTT.

This chain uses TRBV4-3 with TRBJ1-1; TRBD1 matches 7 bases. Germline-derived CDR1 and CDR2 are LGHNA and YSLEER. The CDR3 totals 14 residues. Unmatched junction bases numbered 9, after V lost 0 bases and J lost 11 bases. Here the CDR3 reads CASSQDWGQFFAFF. The DNA for the CDR3 is TGCGCCAGCAGCCAAGATTGGGGACAGTTTTTCGCTTTCTTT.

CDR3 loop: CASSLSFSVTDTQYF. DNA for the CDR3: TGTGCCAGCAGCTTATCTTTTAGTGTAACAGATACGCAGTATTTT. The chain combines TRBV7-2 with TRBJ2-3; D gene uncertain. CDR1 is SGHTA and CDR2 is FQGNSA in the germline V gene. This CDR3 is 15 amino acids long. V dropped 2 bases and J dropped 3 bases, with 12 bases sitting between them. Full variable domain (remainder filled in from reference TRBV7-2 and TRBJ2-3): GAGVSQSPSNKVTEKGKDVELRCDPISGHTALYWYRQSLGQGLEFLIYFQGNSAPDKSGLPSDRFSAERTGGSVSTLTIQRTQQEDSAVYLCASSLSFSVTDTQYFGPGTRLTVL.

This clone came up once. V gene TRBV9 combines with J gene TRBJ2-2, with a possible D match to TRBD2 (5 bases). CDR3 length equals 15 residues. From germline, CDR1 is SGDLS and CDR2 YYNGEE. Deletions cut 0 bases from V and 6 bases from J, with 12 bases between. CDR3: CASSVGGRPSGELFF. CDR3 bases: TGTGCCAGCAGCGTAGGTGGGAGACCCTCCGGGGAGCTGTTTTTT.

The chain joins TRBV11-2 to TRBJ2-7, with D maybe TRBD1 (6 bases). CDR1 and CDR2 from the germline V gene are SGHAT and FQNNGV. The CDR3 has 17 amino acids. Trimming took 2 bases from V and 3 from J, leaving 20 bases between them. The CDR3 DNA is TGTGCCAGCAGCTTACCCCCAGGGGATTACTACTACTACGAGCAGTACTTC. Protein: CASSLPPGDYYYYEQYF.

The chain joins TRBV4-1 to TRBJ2-3; 8 bases are shared with TRBD1. This CDR3 is 16 amino acids long. J gave up 1 base and V 3 bases, and 6 bases lay outside the gene matches. Germline V gene data show CDR1 as MGHRA and CDR2 as YSYEKL. In DNA form, the CDR3 reads TGCGCCAGCAGCCATCTCACAGGGGGTGGCACAGATACGCAGTATTTT. This sequence encodes CASSHLTGGGTDTQYF.

This clone was found once. The identical CDR3 is also encoded by other nucleotide sequences in the sample. The chain recombines TRBV6-5 with TRBJ2-7, with D maybe TRBD1 (6 bases). This CDR3 region has 15 residues. The V and J ends lost 0 bases and 2 bases respectively, with 11 bases between them. Per the germline V gene, CDR1 is MNHEY and CDR2 is SVGAGI. CDR3 in DNA: TGTGCCAGCAGTTACTCGCTGGACAGAACCTACGAGCAGTACTTC. The encoded protein is CASSYSLDRTYEQYF.

The gene calls are TRBV18 and TRBJ1-2; 11 positions match TRBD1. V lost 3 bases to trimming and J lost 8 bases; unmatched junction nucleotides: 8. The length of the CDR3 is 15 residues. Germline-derived CDR1 and CDR2 are KGHSH and LQKENI. CDR3 DNA: TGTGCCAGCTCACCGAACGGACAGGGGGCGCAAGGCTACACCTTC. Its protein is CASSPNGQGAQGYTF.

This sequence joins TRBV6-4 and TRBJ1-2, with D maybe TRBD1 (6 bases). In germline, CDR1 is MRHNA, CDR2 SNTAGT. CDR3 length: 13 amino acids. Trimming removed 5 bases at V and 8 bases at J, with 15 bases between. CDR3 nucleotides: TGTGCCAGCAGTCCGCGGGAGGGGGACGGCTACACCTTC. Its protein product is CASSPREGDGYTF.

V usage is TRBV5-1 and J usage is TRBJ2-7; D perhaps matches TRBD2 (6 bases). Trimming removed 1 base at V and 2 bases at J, with 13 bases between. Germline CDR1 SGHRS, CDR2 YFSETQ. The CDR3 totals 15 residues. CDR3 DNA sequence: TGCGCCAGCAGCTTGAGGCAACCGGGGGCCTACGAGCAGTACTTC. It is translated as CASSLRQPGAYEQYF.